A selection of T cell receptor beta chains follows, all from one sample in a study of early T cells in non-severe SARS-CoV-2 infection. TCRdb independently ran MiXCR on the 5' RACE reads; one entry per CDR3 protein. Here the sample spans roughly 28,000 distinct CDR3 sequences, over 5% being singletons. Source material: whole blood. These receptors were obtained from an adult who was a healthcare worker with PCR-confirmed SARS-CoV-2 infection or an uninfected control (not recorded which). CDR3s include the opening cysteine and the closing phenylalanine or tryptophan. The D gene is left open where the match is weak. Clone size is stated in some rows and not others, as once, few, many or a class when expanded.

>TRBJ1-1|TRBV11-2|NA|few
TGTGCCAGCAGCTACGGACAGATTATGAACACTGAAGCTTTCTTT
CASSYGQIMNTEAFF
>TRBJ1-1|TRBV20-1|NA|many
TGCAGTGCCGTTATCACTGAAGCTTTCTTT
CSAVITEAFF
>TRBJ2-7|TRBV19|NA|NA
TGTGCCAGTAGTATAGGGTTGAGGACAATCGACGAGCAGTACTTC
CASSIGLRTIDEQYF
>TRBJ2-3|TRBV7-6|NA|many
TGTGCCAGCAGCTTACTGGTTTCAGATACGCAGTATTTT
CASSLLVSDTQYF
>TRBJ1-1|TRBV12-3/TRBV12-4|NA|NA
TGTGCCAGCAGCGGGACGGGTGAAGCTTTCTTT
CASSGTGEAFF
>TRBJ1-1|TRBV10-2|NA|many
TGCGCCAGCAGTGAATATGGGAGGGCGAACACTGAAGCTTTCTTT
CASSEYGRANTEAFF
>TRBJ1-1|TRBV9|NA|many
TGTGCCAGCAGCGTCTCCCCCCTTAAGGGGAACACTGAAGCTTTCTTT
CASSVSPLKGNTEAFF
>TRBJ2-7|TRBV20-1|NA|many
TGCAGTGCTAGGTCCCAACTCGAGCAGTACTTC
CSARSQLEQYF
>TRBJ1-2|TRBV7-6|TRBD1|many
TGTGCCAGCAGAACCGGGACAGATATTGGCTACACCTTC
CASRTGTDIGYTF
>TRBJ1-1|TRBV6-5|NA|many
TGTGCCAGCAGAAACGAGGGGTGGACTGAAGCTTTCTTT
CASRNEGWTEAFF
>TRBJ2-1|TRBV29-1|NA|many
TGCAGCGGGGCCGCTAGCGTCAGGGGGTATGAGCAGTTCTTC
CSGAASVRGYEQFF
>TRBJ1-2|TRBV25-1|NA|many
TGTGCCAGCAGTGTTCTTAATCTCGGGGTTTATGGCTACACCTTC
CASSVLNLGVYGYTF
>TRBJ1-3|TRBV7-7|NA|many
TGTGCTAGCAGCTTAGGTCCCAGCTCTGGAAACACCATATATTTT
CASSLGPSSGNTIYF
>TRBJ2-5|TRBV7-3|TRBD1|many
TGTGCCAGCAGCCCAGGACAGGGAGAGACCCAGTACTTC
CASSPGQGETQYF
>TRBJ1-1|TRBV3-1|NA|NA
TGTGCCAGCAGCCAAAAAGGGACGGTGAACACTGAAGCTTTCTTT
CASSQKGTVNTEAFF
>TRBJ2-7|TRBV20-1|NA|few
TGCAGTGCTAGAATGGCGGTAGCCTACGAGCAGTACTTC
CSARMAVAYEQYF
>TRBJ1-4|TRBV29-1|NA|many
TGCAGCGTACTTATGAATGAAAAACTGTTTTTT
CSVLMNEKLFF
>TRBJ1-1|TRBV12-3/TRBV12-4|NA|many
TGTGCCAGCAGTAACGCCAGAAGTAACACTGAAGCTTTCTTT
CASSNARSNTEAFF
>TRBJ1-1|TRBV2|NA|many
TGTGCCAGCAGGTCGGGCCATAGTGAAGCTTTCTTT
CASRSGHSEAFF
>TRBJ2-7|TRBV20-1|NA|few
TGCAGTGCTAGACCCTTAGCCTACGAGCAGTACTTC
CSARPLAYEQYF
>TRBJ2-3|TRBV12-3/TRBV12-4|NA|NA
TGTACCAGCACCAAGCGGACAGAAGGGGCCACAGATACGCAGTATTTT
CTSTKRTEGATDTQYF
>TRBJ1-1|TRBV19|TRBD1|medium-sized
TGTGCCAGTAGAGCGACAGGGAGCCCCCCTGAAGCTTTCTTT
CASRATGSPPEAFF
>TRBJ2-7|TRBV12-3/TRBV12-4|NA|NA
TGTGCCAGCATCCGACAGAGCTCCTACGAGCAGTACTTC
CASIRQSSYEQYF
>TRBJ1-1|TRBV21-1|NA|many
TGTGCCAGCAGCATCAAGCCGGGGTGCTTCGTTATGAACACTGAAGCTTTCTTT
CASSIKPGCFVMNTEAFF
>TRBJ1-1|TRBV6-5|NA|many
TGTGCCAGCAGTTACTCGAATCCAGCCTTGAACACTGAAGCTTTCTTT
CASSYSNPALNTEAFF
>TRBJ1-3|TRBV19|NA|many
TGTGCCAGTAGTATCCGGGACAACCTGGCTGGAAACACCATATATTTT
CASSIRDNLAGNTIYF
>TRBJ2-5|TRBV13|NA|many
TGTGCCAGCAGCCGGCGCCTTCAACAGGGCTTCGTGAAGACCCAGTACTTC
CASSRRLQQGFVKTQYF
>TRBJ1-4|TRBV20-1|TRBD1|many
TGCAGTGCCCTGGGACAGGGAGGGAGTGAAAAACTGTTTTTT
CSALGQGGSEKLFF
>TRBJ2-3|TRBV6-6|NA|NA
TGTGCCAGCAGTTACTCGAAATTGGGGGTCTCCAACACAGATACGCAGTATTTT
CASSYSKLGVSNTDTQYF
>TRBJ2-5|TRBV28|TRBD1|few
TGTGCCAGCAGTTCACCGGGACAGCTTGTCCAAGAGACCCAGTACTTC
CASSSPGQLVQETQYF
>TRBJ2-1|TRBV2|TRBD2|many
TGTGCCAGTCGGCGGGAGCTTACCTACAATGAGCAGTTCTTC
CASRRELTYNEQFF
>TRBJ2-5|TRBV28|NA|many
TGTGCCAGCATCCCATCCGGGACCCCTAAGGGAGAGACCCAGTACTTC
CASIPSGTPKGETQYF
>TRBJ2-3|TRBV11-2|NA|many
TGTGCCAGCAGCTTGGACCGCACAGATACGCAGTATTTT
CASSLDRTDTQYF
>TRBJ2-1|TRBV5-8|TRBD2|many
TGTGCCAGCAGGCCATCGACTAGCCCTGGGGAGCAGTTCTTC
CASRPSTSPGEQFF
>TRBJ2-7|TRBV5-4|NA|NA
TGTGCCAGCAGCTCCTCAAGTTTGGGCTACGAGCAGTACTTC
CASSSSSLGYEQYF
>TRBJ2-1|TRBV12-3/TRBV12-4|TRBD2|many
TGTGCCAGCAGTTCCGGCATTTCTAGCGGGAGGTCCTACAATGAGCAGTTCTTC
CASSSGISSGRSYNEQFF
>TRBJ2-1|TRBV7-9|NA|many
TGTGCCAGCAGCTTAGCCCGTACCCGAAATGAGCAGTTCTTC
CASSLARTRNEQFF
>TRBJ2-3|TRBV7-3|TRBD2|many
TGTGCCAGCAGCTTACGGGGAAGCGGGGCCACAGATACGCAGTATTTT
CASSLRGSGATDTQYF
>TRBJ1-1|TRBV28|TRBD1|few
TGTGCCAGCGTGTGGCGGGCAGGGGGCTTTGAAGCTTTCTTT
CASVWRAGGFEAFF
>TRBJ2-2|TRBV3-1|TRBD2|NA
TGTGCCAGCAGCCCTGAAGGCCCGGGACTAGCGGGAGAGACCGGGGAGCTGTTTTTT
CASSPEGPGLAGETGELFF
>TRBJ2-1|TRBV5-1|NA|few
TGCGCCAGCAGGTCTACAGGGAGCTCCTACAATGAGCAGTTCTTC
CASRSTGSSYNEQFF
>TRBJ2-7|TRBV11-2|TRBD1|NA
TGTGCCAGCAGCCGGGACAGGGTGTACGAGCAGTACTTC
CASSRDRVYEQYF
>TRBJ2-4|TRBV6-2/TRBV6-3|NA|NA
TGTGCCAGCATTGCAGAGGGACGGACGAACATTCAGTACTTC
CASIAEGRTNIQYF
>TRBJ2-3|TRBV11-2|NA|many
TGTGCCAGCAGCCGCCGGGACGGGGGCACAGATACGCAGTATTTT
CASSRRDGGTDTQYF
>TRBJ1-5|TRBV27|NA|many
TGTGCCAGCAGTTACAGGGAGGGACCCCAGCATTTT
CASSYREGPQHF
>TRBJ2-3|TRBV5-1|NA|NA
TGCGCCAGCAGCCCATTGGGGGGAAACACAGATACGCAGTATTTT
CASSPLGGNTDTQYF